This TCR beta chain was retrieved from a study of T cells in localized non-small cell lung cancer (TCRdb year 2020). With respect to the entire study: The study analyzed T cell repertoires of 200 to 250 early-stage NSCLC patients, comparing tumors and uninvolved tumor-adjacent lungs. The cohort consisted of approximately 240 treatment-naive NSCLC patients whose localized lung tumors had been resected. Of the NSCLC patients, 129 were male and about a hundred were female, and the mean age was approximately 69 years.

The research as a whole found: Uninvolved tumor-adjacent lung showed the highest T cell clonality, higher than tumor, which suggests more focused antigenic responses in the uninvolved tumor-adjacent lung. A median of around 57 of the top 100 tumor clones were detected in paired uninvolved adjacent lung, and 25 to 35 of these tumor clones were also found among the top 100 clones of the paired uninvolved adjacent lung. Higher T cell density in blood was associated with longer overall survival, whereas higher clonality in adjacent lung was associated with shorter survival. Multi-region tumor sequencing was not performed, so intratumor heterogeneity could not be excluded. Because of the exploratory design, TCR variables were selected using unadjusted p-values without false-discovery rate correction.

With regard to this clone: The antigen it binds to is not known. Base qualities are not at hand, and no much larger clone is one base apart.

At diagnosis, peripheral blood, uninvolved tumor-adjacent lung and tumor were collected and were preserved as a mix of fresh-frozen and FFPE material. For TCR repertoire profiling, blood samples were analyzed in the form of peripheral blood mononuclear cells. The immunoSEQ Assay was used to sequence TCR beta CDR3 regions from DNA. As for the original processing: To compute T cell density, TCR beta template counts were normalized to usable DNA, which was estimated by amplifying housekeeping genes. Richness was estimated with the preseqR package, extrapolating to 400,000 templates for PBMC samples and 120,000 templates for tissue samples. Clonality was taken to be one minus Pielou's evenness. To identify tissue-enriched TCRs, differential abundance testing was run on productive amino-acid clonotypes with a minimum total count of 5 and an alpha of 0.1. The Jaccard Index and the Morisita Overlap Index were used to measure repertoire overlap between compartments. TCR beta CDR3s were clustered by GLIPH together with public tetramer-defined viral CDR3s, and at least three viral sequences plus V-gene enrichment were required for viral motifs. TCRdb re-hosts the immuneACCESS table, in-frame sequences only. Its copies lack some clones; in the studies checked, an unresolved V gene accounts for under half of them, and the cause for the rest is not known. V and J calls and clone size are given by that table; D and trimming were obtained from the DNA. Across this sample there are tens of thousands of clones, with over 75% seen only once. 2.5% to 3.5% of the sample belongs to the ten largest clones.

V loses 7 bases at its end and J loses 4 bases; junction bases beyond the gene matches: 12. CDR1 and CDR2, looked up from the germline V gene (reference sequence), are SGHAT and FQDESV. The cysteine opens and the phenylalanine closes a CDR3 of 16 amino acids. The DNA shown is the 48-base CDR3, in frame from base 1. Here the sequenced sample was peripheral blood, taken before any cancer treatment. The V and J genes are TRBV11-1 and TRBJ1-2, and 10 junctional nucleotides match TRBD1. The origin of this receptor is a woman aged 40-69 years with stage I lung adenocarcinoma. The nucleotide sequence is given as TGTGCCAGCACCGACGGATTTGGGACAGGGGTCTATGGCTACACCTTC. The encoded protein is CASTDGFGTGVYGYTF.